The 21 T cell receptor beta chains listed next were all sequenced from one sample in a study of T cell responses to AZD1222 COVID-19 vaccine. Profiling relied on immunoSEQ multiplex PCR, and the TCRdb table lists in-frame clones only, not all of them. The table records approximately 98,000 clones, around 83% of them present only once. The source material was peripheral blood, sampled on day 0 of AZD1222 vaccination. Receptor source: an adult in good health.

The V gene is TRBV6-6, the J gene TRBJ2-3; TRBD2 aligns across 7 bases. The V segment lost 8 bases and the J segment 0 bases; nucleotides outside the gene matches: 5. CDR3 size: 14 residues. Germline V lookup: CDR1 MNHNY, CDR2 SVGAGI (reference sequence). The CDR3 bases are TGTGCCAGCCGGAGACTAGCCAGCACAGATACGCAGTATTTT. The encoded protein is CASRRLASTDTQYF.

J is TRBJ1-5 and V is TRBV2, with 7 bases aligning to TRBD1. The CDR3 has 16 residues. V shed 2 bases and J 2 bases; nucleotides not matched to a gene: 6. The V gene's germline CDR1 is SNHLY and CDR2 FYNNEI. CDR3 DNA: TGTGCCAGCAGTGAACGACAGGGTTTAGGCAATCAGCCCCAGCATTTT. It encodes CASSERQGLGNQPQHF.

The chain uses TRBV15 and TRBJ1-4; 10 bases agree with TRBD1. CDR1 is LNHNV, CDR2 YYDKDF, per germline (reference sequence). J lost 8 bases, V lost 2 bases, and 5 bases had no gene match. This CDR3 has 15 residues. This chain's CDR3 is CATSRQPGQGEKLFF. The CDR3 region has the DNA TGTGCCACCAGCAGACAACCGGGACAGGGGGAAAAACTGTTTTTT. The whole variable domain, filled in from reference TRBV15 and TRBJ1-4, reads DAMVIQNPRYQVTQFGKPVTLSCSQTLNHNVMYWYQQKSSQAPKLLFHYYDKDFNNEADTPDNFQSRRPNTSFCFLDIRSPGLGDTAMYLCATSRQPGQGEKLFFGSGTQLSVL.

V gene TRBV12-3 or TRBV12-4 combines with J gene TRBJ2-2; D remains unclear. V lost 4 bases and J lost 7, with 4 bases in between. The CDR3 totals 11 residues. CDR3 loop: CASSSLGELFF. CDR3 sequence (DNA): TGTGCCAGCAGTTCGCTCGGGGAGCTGTTTTTT.

This sequence joins TRBV7-9 and TRBJ1-5, with D maybe TRBD1 (5 bases). The germline V gene encodes CDR1 SEHNR and CDR2 FQNEAQ (reference sequence). There are 14 residues in the CDR3. Trimming stripped 2 bases from V and 7 bases from J, with 12 bases between. The CDR3 coding sequence is TGTGCCAGCAGCTTATCGGGGGTGGGGCAGCCCCAGCATTTT. It translates to CASSLSGVGQPQHF.

The rearrangement uses TRBV7-8 and TRBJ1-2, with D possibly matching TRBD1 (6 bases). Germline CDR1 reads SGHVS; CDR2 reads FQNEAQ. V lost 5 bases and J 7 bases, leaving 20 bases between the germline ends. The CDR3 length is 15 residues. The CDR3 DNA reads TGTGCCAGCAGCCCCCGGGGGGGGCGTTTGGGTGGCTACACCTTC. Translating gives CASSPRGGRLGGYTF.

CDR3 sequence (DNA): TGTGCCAGCAGTGAAACGGCCCGGAGGGCCCAGTACTTC. Its protein is CASSETARRAQYF. V and J are TRBV6-1 and TRBJ2-5; perhaps TRBD2 as D (6 bases). The CDR3 extends over 13 amino acids. V lost 2 bases, J lost 9 bases, and 13 bases lay in between. CDR1 MNHNS and CDR2 SASEGT come from the germline V gene.

Written as DNA, the CDR3 is TGTGCCAGCAGTCCCGGGACTGACTATGGCTACACCTTC. It translates to CASSPGTDYGYTF. The chain employs TRBV6-5 and TRBJ1-2; tentative D call: TRBD1 (5 bases). The V gene's germline CDR1 is MNHEY and CDR2 SVGAGI. V was clipped by 5 bases and J by 3 bases, with 10 bases between them. The CDR3 runs 13 residues.

This clone was counted only a few times. The gene calls are TRBV19 and TRBJ2-5; 10 nucleotides match TRBD1. CDR1 and CDR2 from the germline V gene are LNHDA and SQIVND (reference sequence). CDR3 length equals 16 residues. Trimming took 5 bases from V and 1 from J; bases not matched to a gene: 7. The CDR3 region is CASSRGDRGGQETQYF. CDR3 nucleotide sequence: TGTGCCAGTAGTCGGGGGGACAGGGGTGGCCAAGAGACCCAGTACTTC.

A few counts support this clone. V is TRBV4-2 and J is TRBJ1-2; 9 bases map to TRBD1. The V gene's germline CDR1 is LGHNA and CDR2 YNFKEQ. The V and J ends lost 4 bases and 7 bases, in that order; junction bases with no gene match: 4. CDR3 length: 13 amino acids. CDR3 residues: CASSRGQGSGYTF. The DNA for the CDR3 is TGTGCCAGCAGCCGTGGACAGGGGAGTGGCTACACCTTC.

V is TRBV30 and J is TRBJ1-2; the D gene is possibly TRBD1 (5 bases). CDR1 and CDR2 from the germline V gene are GTSNPN and SVGIG (reference sequence). V shed 0 bases and J shed 0 bases, with 23 bases lying between them. The CDR3 has 19 residues. CDR3 in DNA: TGTGCCTGGAGTGTATTTTATAGGGCAGGGAATATAGCTAACTATGGCTACACCTTC. Translated, it gives CAWSVFYRAGNIANYGYTF.

The rearrangement joins TRBV5-1 to TRBJ1-5; 11 bases line up with TRBD1. The CDR3 is 18 amino acids. J gave up 5 bases and V 4 bases, and 14 bases lay outside the gene matches. Germline V gene sequence: CDR1 SGHRS, CDR2 YFSETQ. CDR3 protein: CASSKGTGGARGDQPQHF. The CDR3 nucleotides are TGCGCCAGCAGCAAAGGGACAGGGGGAGCCCGGGGGGATCAGCCCCAGCATTTT.

This clone was detected only once. The chain combines TRBV6-4 with TRBJ1-2; D uncertain. CDR1 is MRHNA, CDR2 SNTAGT, per germline. The germline V and J ends were trimmed by 6 bases and 0 bases, with 11 bases remaining between them. The CDR3 extends over 14 amino acids. As DNA, the CDR3 is TGTGCCAGCAGCCCCGGGAACGCTAACTATGGCTACACCTTC. It encodes CASSPGNANYGYTF.

The chain has TRBV19 and TRBJ2-5; D is possibly TRBD1 (5 bases). Trimming cost V 1 base and J 5 bases, with 20 bases left between them. The germline V gene encodes CDR1 LNHDA and CDR2 SQIVND (reference sequence). This CDR3 is 17 amino acids long. The CDR3 DNA reads TGTGCCAGTAGTATAGGCACAGCGCAGGGCGTCAGGGAGACCCAGTACTTC. It yields the protein CASSIGTAQGVRETQYF.

The V gene is TRBV3-1 (or the pseudogene TRBV3-2), the J gene TRBJ1-2; unclear D gene. Germline lookup yields CDR1 LGHDT and CDR2 YNNKEL (reference sequence). The CDR3 spans 11 residues. The V end lost 0 bases, the J end lost 5 bases, and 1 base lay between the germline ends. In DNA form, the CDR3 reads TGTGCCAGCAGCCAAGAGTATGGCTACACCTTC. Translating it yields CASSQEYGYTF.

The CDR3 nucleotides read TGCGCCAGCAGGTTTACGGGCTCCTACGAGCAGTACTTC. Encoded protein: CASRFTGSYEQYF. The chain employs TRBV5-1 and TRBJ2-7, with D unclear. Germline assignment: CDR1 SGHRS and CDR2 YFSETQ. With 5 bases removed from V and 0 bases from J, the gap between germline ends came to 9 bases. The CDR3 is made up of 13 amino acids. Filled out from reference TRBV5-1 and TRBJ2-7, the complete variable domain reads KAGVTQTPRYLIKTRGQQVTLSCSPISGHRSVSWYQQTPGQGLQFLFEYFSETQRNKGNFPGRFSGRQFSNSRSEMNVSTLELGDSALYLCASRFTGSYEQYFGPGTRLTVT.

In its sample, this clone was seen a few times. This chain uses TRBV6-5 with TRBJ2-1; D remains unclear. This CDR3 region has 13 residues. Deletions cut 5 bases from V and 7 bases from J, with 12 bases between. CDR1 MNHEY and CDR2 SVGAGI come from the germline V gene. The CDR3 DNA sequence: TGTGCCAGCAGTCCCATTGGTAAAAATGAGCAGTTCTTC. Its translation: CASSPIGKNEQFF.

V is TRBV7-9 and J is TRBJ1-3; the D is unclear. Trimming shortened V by 5 bases and J by 0 bases, and 11 bases separated the two germline ends. The length of the CDR3 is 15 residues. Germline V gives CDR1 SEHNR, CDR2 FQNEAQ (reference sequence). CDR3 amino acids: CASSPPGSSGNTIYF. Written as DNA, the CDR3 is TGTGCCAGCAGCCCCCCCGGGAGCTCTGGAAACACCATATATTTT.

This clone was seen more than once but under ten times. V gene TRBV30 combines with J gene TRBJ1-1; D is uncertain. This CDR3 contains 12 residues. Deletions cut 0 bases from V and 6 bases from J, with 8 bases between. Germline assignment: CDR1 GTSNPN and CDR2 SVGIG (reference sequence). CDR3 sequence (DNA): TGTGCCTGGAGTGTAATGCGATCTGAAGCTTTCTTT. Translating it yields CAWSVMRSEAFF.

The V gene is TRBV7-3, the J gene TRBJ2-1, with unresolved D. The CDR3 is made up of 16 amino acids. Deletions cut 4 bases from V and 9 bases from J, with 22 bases between. The germline gives CDR1 SGHTA, CDR2 FQGTGA. CDR3 sequence (DNA): TGTGCCAGCAGCTGCCTTCCGGGCCCCCCCGCTTGTGAGCAGTTCTTC. Translated, it gives CASSCLPGPPACEQFF.

The CDR3 DNA is TGTGCCAGCAGTCCGGATGACGGGACAGATACGCAGTATTTT. Encoded protein: CASSPDDGTDTQYF. The J gene is TRBJ2-3, the V gene TRBV6-5; D is ambiguous. V was cut by 5 bases and J by 3 bases, with 12 bases left in between. The germline V gene has CDR1 MNHEY and CDR2 SVGAGI. This CDR3 has 14 residues.